Below, 2 T cell receptor beta chains from the same sample are listed, as sequenced in a study of blood T cell repertoires in COVID-19 (dated by TCRdb to 2020 to 2022). Library preparation employed the immunoSEQ multiplex PCR assay. TCRdb stores this immuneACCESS table with in-frame sequences only. Part of the clones is absent; in the studies checked, under half of the shortfall reflects unresolved V genes, and no reason is known for the rest. A total of about 200,000 clones appear in this sample, 80% to 90% of them only once. Roughly 0.78% of the sample belongs to the ten largest clones. The specimen was peripheral blood. Receptors were obtained from an older woman with acute or convalescent COVID-19.

The gene calls are TRBV3-1 (or the pseudogene TRBV3-2) and TRBJ2-7, with 7 bases lining up with TRBD2. The CDR3 is 13 residues long. The junction had 19 bases not matched to a gene; V was cut back by 11 bases and J by 12 bases. Germline V CDR1 and CDR2: LGHDT, YNNKEL (reference sequence). The chain's CDR3 is CAVTASGSSLWYF. CDR3 sequence (DNA): TGTGCCGTGACCGCTAGCGGCTCTTCTTTGTGGTACTTC.

This clone was observed a single time. V and J are TRBV24-1 and TRBJ2-6, with D unresolved. The CDR3 is made up of 15 amino acids. The germline V and J ends were trimmed by 3 bases and 4 bases, with 9 bases remaining between them. Germline V gives CDR1 KGHDR, CDR2 SFDVKD. The CDR3 is CATSDDTVGANVLTF. CDR3 DNA sequence: TGTGCCACCAGTGATGACACGGTGGGGGCCAACGTCCTGACTTTC.